One and the same sample provided the 23 T cell receptor beta chains below, sequenced in a study of graft-versus-host responses after intestinal transplantation. Profiling relied on immunoSEQ multiplex PCR, and the TCRdb table lists in-frame clones only, not all of them. Of about 93,000 clones in the sample, approximately 78% are singletons; the top ten hold 0.65% to 0.85%. The antigens these receptors bind are not known. The sample consisted of unstimulated CD4+ T cells sorted from spleen or lymph node cells, taken before intestinal transplant. These TCRs come from a human donor who received an intestinal transplant.

The chain employs TRBV5-6 and TRBJ1-5; 9 nucleotides match TRBD1. The length of the CDR3 is 18 residues. The V and J ends lost 4 bases and 3 bases, in that order; junction bases with no gene match: 14. Germline-derived CDR1 and CDR2 are SGHDT and YYEEEE. The chain's CDR3 is CASSLTEGGTGYNQPQHF. The CDR3 nucleotides are TGTGCCAGCAGCCTAACGGAGGGCGGGACAGGGTACAATCAGCCCCAGCATTTT. The full variable domain, rest sourced from reference TRBV5-6 and TRBJ1-5, is DAGVTQSPTHLIKTRGQQVTLRCSPKSGHDTVSWYQQALGQGPQFIFQYYEEEERQRGNFPDRFSGHQFPNYSSELNVNALLLGDSALYLCASSLTEGGTGYNQPQHFGDGTRLSIL.

The V gene is TRBV20-1, the J gene TRBJ2-1; no clear D. The V end lost 3 bases, the J end lost 10 bases, and 10 bases lay between the germline ends. Germline V lookup: CDR1 DFQATT, CDR2 SNEGSKA (reference sequence). This CDR3 is 11 amino acids long. The CDR3 region has the DNA TGCAGTGCTAGCGATGGCCCCGAGCAGTTCTTC. Its protein product is CSASDGPEQFF.

V gene TRBV19 combines with J gene TRBJ2-3; no reliable D call. The germline V gene encodes CDR1 LNHDA and CDR2 SQIVND (reference sequence). V was shortened by 1 base and J by 6 bases, with 5 bases between the two germline ends. There are 12 residues in the CDR3. The CDR3 loop is CASSIGLDTQYF. The CDR3 coding sequence is TGTGCCAGTAGTATAGGGCTGGATACGCAGTATTTT.

This sequence joins TRBV19 and TRBJ2-1; 8 bases agree with TRBD2. J gave up 4 bases and V 5 bases, and 10 bases lay outside the gene matches. Germline V gives CDR1 LNHDA, CDR2 SQIVND (reference sequence). This CDR3 spans 16 amino acids. The DNA for the CDR3 is TGTGCCAGTAGTCACCTCTTGGCGGGAGGTTACAATGAGCAGTTCTTC. It codes for CASSHLLAGGYNEQFF.

V and J are TRBV7-9 and TRBJ1-1; D uncertain. The length of the CDR3 is 13 residues. Between the trimmed V and J ends, which lost 0 bases and 1 base, there was a span of 3 bases. CDR1 SEHNR and CDR2 FQNEAQ come from the germline V gene (reference sequence). The CDR3 reads CASSLAWNTEAFF. CDR3 nucleotide sequence: TGTGCCAGCAGCTTAGCCTGGAACACTGAAGCTTTCTTT.

This rearrangement joins TRBV7-6 to TRBJ1-2; D gene uncertain. Trimming shortened V by 0 bases and J by 0 bases, and 14 bases separated the two germline ends. This CDR3 has 17 residues. The germline gives CDR1 SGHVS, CDR2 FNYEAQ. The CDR3 sequence: CASSLAPKQIANYGYTF. The CDR3 bases are TGTGCCAGCAGCTTAGCCCCTAAACAGATCGCTAACTATGGCTACACCTTC.

This chain uses TRBV23-1 with TRBJ2-1; 8 bases line up with TRBD2. TRBV23-1 belongs to the ORF category, with a function that is uncertain. The length of the CDR3 is 14 residues. V shed 3 bases, J shed 9 bases, and the junction held 7 bases outside the gene matches. The DNA for the CDR3 is TGCGCCAGCAGTCACGGGGGGGCCCGGAGTGAGCAGTTCTTC. Its translation is CASSHGGARSEQFF.

This chain links TRBV2 with TRBJ1-5, with D uncertain. The CDR3 runs to 13 residues. Per germline, CDR1 SNHLY and CDR2 FYNNEI. V dropped 6 bases and J dropped 0 bases, with 6 bases sitting between them. The CDR3 coding sequence is TGTGCCAGCAGGCTAGATAGCAATCAGCCCCAGCATTTT. Its protein is CASRLDSNQPQHF.

The genes are TRBV2 and TRBJ2-5, with TRBD2 matching 11 bases. CDR1 is SNHLY and CDR2 is FYNNEI in the germline V gene. V dropped 4 bases and J dropped 1; count of bases not matched to a gene: 8. The CDR3 is 17 amino acids. CDR3 DNA: TGTGCCAGCAGTGTAAGTCTAGCGGGAGGCTTCCAAGAGACCCAGTACTTC. Encoded protein: CASSVSLAGGFQETQYF.

The sample holds one count of this clone. This chain uses TRBV11-3 with TRBJ1-1; tentative D call: TRBD1 (6 bases). CDR1 and CDR2 (germline): SGHNT, YENEEA. Trimming removed 1 base from V and 8 bases from J, with 11 bases in between. CDR3 length: 13 residues. CDR3 in amino acids: CASSLGVGQEAFF. The CDR3 DNA sequence: TGTGCCAGCAGCTTAGGGGTAGGACAGGAAGCTTTCTTT.

The chain uses TRBV28 and TRBJ1-1; TRBD1 might be the D (5 bases). Trimming pared 2 bases from V and 5 bases from J, leaving 12 bases between. There are 14 residues in the CDR3. Germline lookup yields CDR1 MDHEN and CDR2 SYDVKM. CDR3: CASSLAGPSTEAFF. The CDR3 nucleotides read TGTGCCAGCAGTTTAGCAGGGCCCTCGACTGAAGCTTTCTTT.

The chain couples TRBV7-9 to TRBJ1-2; D unresolved. From germline, CDR1 is SEHNR and CDR2 FQNEAQ (reference sequence). The CDR3 totals 14 residues. Trimming left V 5 bases short and J 1 base short, with 11 bases between. This CDR3 reads CASSPNTRNYGYTF. Written as DNA, the CDR3 is TGTGCCAGCAGCCCAAATACACGTAACTATGGCTACACCTTC.

The rearrangement joins TRBV7-3 to TRBJ2-3; no firm D call. Germline loops: CDR1 SGHTA, CDR2 FQGTGA. This CDR3 comprises 14 residues. V lost 1 base and J 1 base, leaving 6 bases between the germline ends. CDR3 loop: CASSLISGTDTQYF. The CDR3 nucleotides read TGTGCCAGCAGCTTAATATCAGGCACAGATACGCAGTATTTT.

This clone was detected only a few times. The chain combines TRBV11-3 with TRBJ2-7, with 7 bases aligning to TRBD1. V lost 4 bases to trimming and J lost 6 bases; unmatched junction nucleotides: 6. Germline CDR1 and CDR2: SGHNT and YENEEA. The CDR3 is 13 amino acids. The chain's CDR3 is CASSSRGQSEQYF. The DNA for the CDR3 is TGTGCCAGCAGCTCCCGGGGACAGAGCGAGCAGTACTTC.

The gene calls are TRBV30 and TRBJ2-1; 10 bases agree with TRBD2. CDR3 length: 15 amino acids. J lost 7 bases, V lost 0 bases, and 6 bases had no gene match. Germline V lookup: CDR1 GTSNPN, CDR2 SVGIG (reference sequence). DNA of the CDR3: TGTGCCTGGAGTGTACGAGCGGGGGGGCGAAATGAGCAGTTCTTC. Residues: CAWSVRAGGRNEQFF.

The chain carries TRBV5-1 and TRBJ2-1, with TRBD2 as a possible D gene (6 bases). The CDR3 runs 18 residues. The V end was cut by 4 bases, the J end by 5 bases, with 25 bases between. The germline V gene has CDR1 SGHRS and CDR2 YFSETQ. The CDR3, as DNA: TGCGCCAGCAGCCCCCGCCTATACGGGCCGACTAGTAACAATGAGCAGTTCTTC. Residues: CASSPRLYGPTSNNEQFF.

The chain uses TRBV5-1 and TRBJ2-1; 12 bases align to TRBD2. CDR3 length: 15 residues. The ends lost 0 bases at V and 8 bases at J; junction bases unmatched: 3. Germline V CDR1 and CDR2: SGHRS, YFSETQ. Here the CDR3 DNA reads TGCGCCAGCAGCTTGGTGACTAGCGGGAGAGATGAGCAGTTCTTC. This translates into CASSLVTSGRDEQFF.

The chain recombines TRBV5-1 with TRBJ1-2, with D tentatively TRBD1 (5 bases). V was clipped by 4 bases and J by 8 bases, with 21 bases between them. CDR1 SGHRS and CDR2 YFSETQ come from the germline V gene. The CDR3 runs 15 residues. The CDR3 protein is CASSPGLADAGGYTF. CDR3 coding DNA: TGCGCCAGCAGCCCGGGACTCGCGGATGCGGGCGGCTACACCTTC.

This chain links TRBV6-5 with TRBJ1-2; 9 nucleotides align to TRBD1. Unmatched junction bases numbered 8, after V lost 6 bases and J lost 3 bases. Germline CDR1 is MNHEY and CDR2 is SVGAGI. The CDR3 is made up of 15 amino acids. The CDR3 DNA sequence: TGTGCCAGCAGCTGGGACAGGGAAGGGGACTATGGCTACACCTTC. Its protein is CASSWDREGDYGYTF.

This chain joins TRBV5-6 and TRBJ2-5; possible D gene TRBD1, 5 bases. Matching the DNA end better, TRBJ2-7 makes the J call doubtful. The germline gives CDR1 SGHDT, CDR2 YYEEEE. The CDR3 runs 13 residues. The CDR3 loop reads CASSLGQSYEQYF. The CDR3, as DNA: TGTGCCAGCAGCTTGGGACAGTCCTACGAGCAGTACTTC.

The genes are TRBV6-1 and TRBJ2-1, with D hard to call. V was clipped by 7 bases and J by 2 bases, with 6 bases between them. CDR1 is MNHNS and CDR2 is SASEGT in the germline V gene. The length of the CDR3 is 12 residues. This chain's CDR3 is CASTQAYNEQFF. The CDR3 nucleotides are TGTGCCAGCACCCAGGCCTACAATGAGCAGTTCTTC.

The gene calls are TRBV25-1 and TRBJ2-3; TRBD2 matches at 9 bases. The CDR3 length is 16 residues. V trimming: 3 bases; J trimming: 3 bases; junction bases outside the gene matches: 7. Germline loops: CDR1 MGHDK, CDR2 SYGVNS. The CDR3 DNA reads as TGTGCCAGCAGTGAGGGGAAGCGGGGGGTAACAGATACGCAGTATTTT. Amino acids: CASSEGKRGVTDTQYF.

V usage is TRBV28 and J usage is TRBJ2-1, with 9 bases identical to TRBD1. The CDR3 runs 15 residues. Germline V gene sequence: CDR1 MDHEN, CDR2 SYDVKM. Trimming at V came to 4 bases and at J to 4 bases, leaving 5 bases not matched to a gene. The CDR3 sequence: CASSSRDRVYNEQFF. CDR3 in DNA: TGTGCCAGCAGTTCCCGGGACAGGGTTTACAATGAGCAGTTCTTC.